The next 13 T cell receptor beta chains were all read from a single sample in a study of T cells in Graves' hyperthyroidism and ophthalmopathy. The source material, RNA transcripts, was used to amplify TCR beta CDR3 regions. HTBI primers were used for first-round RT-PCR of the TCR CDR3. TCRdb reprocessed the multiplex PCR reads with MiXCR, giving one entry per CDR3 protein. The table records hundreds of thousands of distinct CDR3 sequences, roughly 25% of them present only once. The sequenced sample consisted of blood. These receptors were obtained from a woman younger than 45 with Graves' ophthalmopathy.

The table lists this clonotype with many counts. The chain has TRBV6-2 or TRBV6-3 and TRBJ1-5; D perhaps matches TRBD1 (5 bases). Trimming cost V 7 bases and J 6 bases, with 19 bases left between them. The V gene's germline CDR1 is MNHEY and CDR2 SVGEGT. This CDR3 has 15 amino acids. CDR3 loop: CASIWGEGPGQPQHF. The CDR3 coding sequence is TGTGCCAGCATTTGGGGGGAGGGGCCGGGTCAGCCCCAGCATTTT.

This chain links TRBV6-1 with TRBJ1-5; D not certain. CDR1 and CDR2 (germline): MNHNS, SASEGT. The CDR3 is 13 residues long. V dropped 2 bases and J dropped 7 bases, with 9 bases sitting between them. This chain's CDR3 is CASSESRYQPQHF. For the CDR3, the DNA is TGTGCCAGCAGTGAATCGCGATACCAGCCCCAGCATTTT.

This clonotype showed up just a few times. The chain carries TRBV4-1 and TRBJ1-5, with no clear D. CDR3 length: 15 residues. V dropped 0 bases and J dropped 7 bases, with 13 bases sitting between them. Per germline, CDR1 MGHRA and CDR2 YSYEKL. The CDR3 protein is CASSQEMTAWQPQHF. The CDR3 DNA sequence: TGCGCCAGCAGCCAAGAGATGACCGCGTGGCAGCCCCAGCATTTT.

The chain links TRBV2 to TRBJ1-2; TRBD1 is a possible D gene (5 bases). V was pared by 8 bases and J by 4 bases, with 14 bases between. The length of the CDR3 is 13 residues. CDR1 and CDR2 from the germline V gene are SNHLY and FYNNEI. The DNA for the CDR3 is TGTGCCAGCGTCCCAGGGATTCTCTATGGCTACACCTTC. It encodes CASVPGILYGYTF.

The J gene is TRBJ1-1, the V gene TRBV7-8; perhaps TRBD1 as D (5 bases). Germline CDR1 SGHVS, CDR2 FQNEAQ. This CDR3 is 15 amino acids long. Trimming shortened V by 6 bases and J by 1 base, and 15 bases separated the two germline ends. CDR3 sequence: CASSHTPGKNTEAFF. For the CDR3, the DNA is TGTGCCAGCAGTCATACTCCAGGGAAGAACACTGAAGCTTTCTTT.

This chain uses TRBV12-5 with TRBJ1-2; D call uncertain. Trimming cost V 1 base and J 7 bases, with 7 bases left between them. Germline V CDR1 and CDR2: LGHNT, FRNRAP. The CDR3 runs to 12 residues. The CDR3 sequence: CASGLGRLGYTF. The CDR3, as DNA: TGTGCTAGTGGTTTGGGACGGCTTGGCTACACCTTC.

This clonotype has a count of ten or more. The chain links TRBV18 to TRBJ2-5; tentatively, D is TRBD1 (6 bases). The germline V gene has CDR1 KGHSH and CDR2 LQKENI. The CDR3 has 15 residues. The ends were cut back, 6 bases at V and 5 bases at J, with 19 bases in the middle. CDR3 loop: CASSPMGAAGETQYF. CDR3 DNA sequence: TGTGCCAGCTCCCCAATGGGGGCAGCCGGGGAGACCCAGTACTTC.

The chain combines TRBV24-1 with TRBJ1-5; 8 positions agree with TRBD1. Trimming took 2 bases from V and 4 from J; bases not matched to a gene: 12. This CDR3 contains 18 residues. Germline-derived CDR1 and CDR2 are KGHDR and SFDVKD. The CDR3 region is CATSDSYRGALGNQPQHF. DNA for the CDR3: TGTGCCACCAGTGATTCCTACAGGGGGGCCTTGGGGAATCAGCCCCAGCATTTT.

This clonotype has ten or more counts. This rearrangement joins TRBV15 to TRBJ2-5; perhaps TRBD1 as D (6 bases). Trimming shortened V by 1 base and J by 2 bases, and 17 bases separated the two germline ends. The CDR3 contains 17 residues. The germline V gene has CDR1 LNHNV and CDR2 YYDKDF (reference sequence). The CDR3 is CATSRGLLADRQETQYF. The CDR3 DNA is TGTGCCACCAGCAGAGGTCTTCTTGCGGACAGACAAGAGACCCAGTACTTC. The whole variable domain, filled in from reference TRBV15 and TRBJ2-5, reads DAMVIQNPRYQVTQFGKPVTLSCSQTLNHNVMYWYQQKSSQAPKLLFHYYDKDFNNEADTPDNFQSRRPNTSFCFLDIRSPGLGDTAMYLCATSRGLLADRQETQYFGPGTRLLVL.

There are many counts of this clonotype. The gene calls are TRBV29-1 and TRBJ2-2, with unresolved D. The CDR3 is 16 amino acids. V shed 4 bases and J shed 0 bases, with 15 bases lying between them. CDR1 is SQVTM and CDR2 is ANQGSEA in the germline V gene. CDR3 coding DNA: TGCAGCGTTGTCTTGTCGTACAAGTCGAACACCGGGGAGCTGTTTTTT. Translating it yields CSVVLSYKSNTGELFF.

This clonotype was counted many times. This chain connects TRBV27 to TRBJ1-1; 10 positions match TRBD1. The germline CDR1 and CDR2 sequences are MNHEY and SMNVEV (reference sequence). V lost 5 bases to trimming and J lost 4 bases; unmatched junction nucleotides: 13. CDR3 length: 17 residues. CDR3: CASSPIMTGGASTEAFF. DNA of the CDR3: TGTGCCAGCAGTCCAATAATGACAGGGGGCGCGAGCACTGAAGCTTTCTTT.

This chain joins TRBV5-5 and TRBJ2-5; 7 bases are a match to TRBD1. V gave up 5 bases and J gave up 5 bases; unmatched junction bases: 6. The CDR3 runs to 13 residues. The V gene's germline CDR1 is SGHKS and CDR2 YYEKEE (reference sequence). The CDR3, as DNA: TGTGCCAGCAGTATGACAGGGCGGGAGACCCAGTACTTC. Its protein product is CASSMTGRETQYF.

The table lists this clonotype with a few counts. The rearrangement joins TRBV11-2 to TRBJ1-1; the D gene is possibly TRBD1 (5 bases). Germline CDR1 and CDR2: SGHAT and FQNNGV. The CDR3 length is 19 residues. Between the trimmed V and J ends, which lost 5 bases and 1 base, there was a span of 26 bases. CDR3: CASSRVVVTDPHQNTEAFF. The CDR3 nucleotides are TGTGCCAGCAGCCGCGTGGTAGTGACAGACCCACACCAGAACACTGAAGCTTTCTTT. The full variable domain, its missing parts supplied by reference TRBV11-2 and TRBJ1-1, is EAGVAQSPRYKIIEKRQSVAFWCNPISGHATLYWYQQILGQGPKLLIQFQNNGVVDDSQLPKDRFSAERLKGVDSTLKIQPAKLEDSAVYLCASSRVVVTDPHQNTEAFFGQGTRLTVV.